Given below is one T cell receptor beta chain in context. This sample was included in a study of blood T cell repertoires in COVID-19. Study context: Whether acute or convalescent, the COVID-19 samples came from the United States, Italy and Spain. PBMCs, B-cell-depleted T cells, or T cells provided the cDNA or gDNA that made up the material.

Methods used by the authors: Quantification of nucleated cells was approximated via reference gene primer amplification. Produced via immunoSEQ multiplex PCR; TCRdb's table is partial and in-frame only. That table is the source of V, J and clone size, and D and trimming were worked out from the DNA. The sample records around 290,000 clones, 87% being singletons. This CDR3 contains 12 residues. CDR1 and CDR2 (germline): LNHDA, SQIVND (reference sequence). V was clipped by 4 bases and J by 5 bases, with 8 bases between them. The source is a woman between 45 and 65 years old who had recovered from COVID-19. Material for sequencing was peripheral blood. V usage is TRBV19 and J usage is TRBJ2-5; D might be TRBD1 (5 bases). The CDR3 coding sequence is TGTGCCAGTAGTAGGGCAGGGGAGACCCAGTACTTC. It encodes CASSRAGETQYF.